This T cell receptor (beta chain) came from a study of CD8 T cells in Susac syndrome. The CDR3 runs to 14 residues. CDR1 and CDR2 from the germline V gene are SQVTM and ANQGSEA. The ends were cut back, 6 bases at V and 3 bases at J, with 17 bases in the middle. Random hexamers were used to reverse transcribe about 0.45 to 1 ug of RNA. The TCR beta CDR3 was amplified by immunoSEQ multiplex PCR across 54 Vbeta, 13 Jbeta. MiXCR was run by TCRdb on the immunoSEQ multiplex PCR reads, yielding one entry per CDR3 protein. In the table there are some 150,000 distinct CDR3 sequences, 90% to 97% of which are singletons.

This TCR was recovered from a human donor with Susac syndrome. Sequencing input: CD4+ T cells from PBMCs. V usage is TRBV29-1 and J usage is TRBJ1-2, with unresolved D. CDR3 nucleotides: TGCAGCGTATCAGTAGGAACCGGGTACTATGGCTACACCTTC. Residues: CSVSVGTGYYGYTF.